This TCR beta chain was retrieved from a study of blood T cell repertoires in COVID-19. Produced via immunoSEQ multiplex PCR; TCRdb's table is partial and in-frame only. This table holds a few hundred thousand clones, 88% found once. With 0 bases clipped from V and 1 base from J, the junction kept 6 bases outside the gene matches. Germline V CDR1 and CDR2: SGHNT, YYREEE (reference sequence). The CDR3 consists of 17 residues. This TCR derives from a woman aged 65 to 85 with COVID-19, enrolled during active disease. The chain couples TRBV5-4 to TRBJ2-2; 7 bases are shared with TRBD2. Sequencing input: peripheral blood. The CDR3 spells CASSLDPQRGNTGELFF. The DNA for the CDR3 is TGTGCCAGCAGCTTGGATCCCCAGCGGGGGAACACCGGGGAGCTGTTTTTT.